A selection of T cell receptor beta chains follows, all from one sample in a study of control samples from healthy donors and cancer patients. The data were produced by immunoSEQ multiplex PCR, yet TCRdb's version contains in-frame clones alone and is incomplete. The sample contains approximately 220,000 clones, around 94% of which appear only once. The material sequenced was blood. The receptors were sampled from a man aged 50-60 years in good health. Both conserved end residues are part of each CDR3. The D gene is left open where the match is weak. The size of a clone is reported for some rows only, either as once, few or many, or as a class for expanded clones.

j_call d_call clone_size v_call cdr3_aa cdr3_nt
TRBJ1-5 - - TRBV7-2 CASSLDPRQPQHF TGTGCCAGCAGCTTAGACCCCCGGCAGCCCCAGCATTTT
TRBJ1-2 - - TRBV4-1 CASSQDEVWGDYYGYTF TGCGCCAGCAGCCAAGATGAGGTCTGGGGGGACTACTATGGCTACACCTTC
TRBJ1-4 TRBD1 - TRBV20-1 CSASFGTGRTNEKLFF TGCAGTGCTAGTTTTGGGACAGGGAGGACTAATGAAAAACTGTTTTTT
TRBJ1-1 TRBD1 once TRBV14 CASSQDRGGANTEAFF TGTGCCAGCAGCCAAGATCGAGGGGGCGCGAACACTGAAGCTTTCTTT
TRBJ1-1 - - TRBV9 CASSVATHNTEAFF TGTGCCAGCAGCGTAGCTACTCACAACACTGAAGCTTTCTTT
TRBJ2-1 TRBD2 - TRBV10-3 CATSPSAGDRVSYNEQFF TGTGCCACCAGCCCGTCAGCGGGGGATAGGGTCTCCTACAATGAGCAGTTCTTC
TRBJ2-2 TRBD1 once TRBV3-1/TRBV3-2 CASSQDKDRGRLTGELFF TGTGCCAGCAGCCAAGATAAGGACAGGGGGCGGCTCACCGGGGAGCTGTTTTTT
TRBJ1-5 TRBD1 - TRBV11-2 CASSLSGGQPQHF TGTGCCAGCAGCTTATCAGGGGGACAGCCCCAGCATTTT
TRBJ2-1 TRBD2 - TRBV5-1 CASSTGTSGYNEQFF TGCGCCAGCAGCACCGGGACTAGCGGATACAATGAGCAGTTCTTC
TRBJ1-5 TRBD1 - TRBV20-1 CSASLIGTGDQPQHF TGCAGTGCTAGTCTCATCGGCACAGGGGATCAGCCCCAGCATTTT
TRBJ1-2 - - TRBV27 CASRGDSHGYTF TGTGCCAGCAGGGGCGACAGTCATGGCTACACCTTC
TRBJ2-3 - - TRBV18 CASSNQGGGTDTQYF TGTGCCAGCTCCAACCAGGGGGGTGGAACAGATACGCAGTATTTT
TRBJ1-1 - - TRBV7-9 CASSLEVGSEAFF TGTGCCAGCAGCTTAGAGGTTGGCTCTGAAGCTTTCTTT
TRBJ1-4 - - TRBV28 CASLNNEKLFF TGTGCCAGTTTAAACAATGAAAAACTGTTTTTT
TRBJ2-3 TRBD2 - TRBV6-4 CASSSGGRTDTQYF TGTGCCAGCAGTAGCGGGGGTCGGACAGATACGCAGTATTTT
TRBJ1-2 TRBD1 once TRBV6-5 CASSSPDRAGGYTF TGTGCCAGCAGTTCCCCAGACAGGGCGGGTGGCTACACCTTC
TRBJ1-2 - - TRBV19 CASSIGVRGNYGYTF TGTGCCAGTAGTATAGGCGTCAGGGGAAACTATGGCTACACCTTC
TRBJ2-7 - - TRBV6-5 CATRPRSNEQYF TGTGCCACCCGGCCGCGCTCGAACGAGCAGTACTTC
TRBJ2-1 - - TRBV11-3 CASSSQGDEQFF TGTGCCAGCAGCTCCCAGGGCGATGAGCAGTTCTTC
TRBJ1-5 - once TRBV7-8 CASSLDQGNQPQHF TGTGCCAGCAGCTTAGACCAAGGGAATCAGCCCCAGCATTTT